This TCR beta chain was observed in a study of control samples from healthy donors and cancer patients. This CDR3 spans 13 amino acids. Trimming removed 3 bases at V and 4 bases at J, with 9 bases between. Sequenced by immunoSEQ multiplex PCR; TCRdb stores in-frame clones only, minus some. The profile shows approximately 150,000 clones, roughly 93% of them singletons. Specimen: blood. The V gene is TRBV12-3 or TRBV12-4, the J gene TRBJ2-5; D not certain. The receptor was derived from a man aged 18 to 30 in good health. Here the CDR3 DNA reads TGTGCCAGCAGTTTCGGCAGGTCAGAGACCCAGTACTTC. Translated, it gives CASSFGRSETQYF.